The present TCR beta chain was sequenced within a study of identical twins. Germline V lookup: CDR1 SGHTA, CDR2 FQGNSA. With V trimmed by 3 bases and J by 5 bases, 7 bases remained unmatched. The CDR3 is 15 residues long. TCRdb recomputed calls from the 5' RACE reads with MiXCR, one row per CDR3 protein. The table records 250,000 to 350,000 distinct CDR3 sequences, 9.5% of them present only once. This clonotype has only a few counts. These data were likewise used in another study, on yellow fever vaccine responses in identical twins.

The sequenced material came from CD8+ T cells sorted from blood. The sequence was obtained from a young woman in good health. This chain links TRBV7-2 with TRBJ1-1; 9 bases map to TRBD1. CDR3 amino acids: CASSFRDRAGTEAFF. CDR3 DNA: TGTGCCAGCAGCTTCAGGGACAGGGCAGGAACTGAAGCTTTCTTT.